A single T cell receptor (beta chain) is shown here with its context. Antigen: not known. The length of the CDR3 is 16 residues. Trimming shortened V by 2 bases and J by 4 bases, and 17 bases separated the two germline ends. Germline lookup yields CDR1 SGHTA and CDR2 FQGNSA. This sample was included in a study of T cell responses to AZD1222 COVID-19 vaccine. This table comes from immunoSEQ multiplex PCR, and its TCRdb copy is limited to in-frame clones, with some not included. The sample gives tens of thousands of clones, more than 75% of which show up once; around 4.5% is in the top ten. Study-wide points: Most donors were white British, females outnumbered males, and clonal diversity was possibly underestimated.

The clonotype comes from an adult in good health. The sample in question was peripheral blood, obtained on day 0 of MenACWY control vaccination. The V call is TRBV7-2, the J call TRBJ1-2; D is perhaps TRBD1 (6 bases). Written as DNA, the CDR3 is TGTGCCAGCAGCTTAATAGCTGCGGGACACCTCTATGGCTACACCTTC. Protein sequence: CASSLIAAGHLYGYTF.